The 16 T cell receptor beta chains below come from one sample, sequenced in a study of blood T cell repertoires in COVID-19. Produced via immunoSEQ multiplex PCR; TCRdb's table is partial and in-frame only. The data show about 130,000 clones, about 74% seen once. Sample: peripheral blood. Receptors originate from a man older than 75 with COVID-19, enrolled during active disease.

This clone was counted a few times. J is TRBJ1-5 and V is TRBV6-6, with 8 positions matching TRBD1. Germline V gene sequence: CDR1 MNHNY, CDR2 SVGAGI (reference sequence). Trimming took 5 bases from V and 4 from J; bases not matched to a gene: 7. This CDR3 contains 15 residues. The CDR3 region has the DNA TGTGCCAGCAGTCAACGCAGGGGGCGAAATCAGCCCCAGCATTTT. Its translation is CASSQRRGRNQPQHF.

The V gene is TRBV6-5, the J gene TRBJ1-1; D might be TRBD1 (5 bases). Germline CDR1 is MNHEY and CDR2 is SVGAGI. The germline V and J ends were trimmed by 2 bases and 3 bases, with 10 bases remaining between them. CDR3 size: 14 residues. DNA of the CDR3: TGTGCCAGCAGTTACGGGGGGGAGTACACTGAAGCTTTCTTT. Its protein is CASSYGGEYTEAFF.

This clone was seen a few times. The V and J genes are TRBV10-2 and TRBJ1-4; possible D gene TRBD1, 6 bases. CDR3 length equals 14 residues. V lost 4 bases, J lost 6 bases, and 12 bases lay in between. CDR1 is WSHSY and CDR2 is SAAADI in the germline V gene. The chain's CDR3 is CASSVEGTHEKLFF. Written as DNA, the CDR3 is TGCGCCAGCAGTGTTGAGGGGACACATGAAAAACTGTTTTTT.

V gene TRBV7-8 combines with J gene TRBJ2-1; D is unclear. Trimming stripped 1 base from V and 5 bases from J, with 9 bases between. The CDR3 has 14 amino acids. Germline CDR1 reads SGHVS; CDR2 reads FQNEAQ. CDR3: CASSLVASNNEQFF. CDR3 nucleotides: TGTGCCAGCAGCTTAGTCGCTAGTAACAATGAGCAGTTCTTC.

This clone was counted a few times. CDR3 bases: TGTGCCAGCAGCCCAGGAGGACTAGGGGATACGCAGTATTTT. It specifies CASSPGGLGDTQYF. This rearrangement joins TRBV11-2 to TRBJ2-3; 7 nucleotides agree with TRBD2. There are 14 residues in the CDR3. Germline CDR1 and CDR2: SGHAT and FQNNGV. Trimming at V came to 5 bases and at J to 6 bases, leaving 8 bases not matched to a gene.

J is TRBJ1-5 and V is TRBV5-1; a weak D match, TRBD1 (6 bases). Looked up from germline, CDR1 is SGHRS and CDR2 is YFSETQ. This CDR3 is built from 14 residues. V lost 5 bases, J lost 1 base, and 10 bases lay in between. In DNA form, the CDR3 reads TGCGCCAGCAGAGGGGGTGTGAGCAATCAGCCCCAGCATTTT. Amino acid sequence: CASRGGVSNQPQHF.

The chain has TRBV19 and TRBJ1-5; maybe TRBD1 (6 bases). Germline V CDR1 and CDR2: LNHDA, SQIVND (reference sequence). With 7 bases removed from V and 3 bases from J, the gap between germline ends came to 13 bases. CDR3 length: 14 residues. The CDR3 loop is CASTTGTSNQPQHF. DNA for the CDR3: TGTGCCAGTACTACAGGGACGTCCAATCAGCCCCAGCATTTT. Using reference TRBV19 and TRBJ1-5 for the parts outside the CDR3, the full variable domain is DGGITQSPKYLFRKEGQNVTLSCEQNLNHDAMYWYRQDPGQGLRLIYYSQIVNDFQKGDIAEGYSVSREKKESFPLTVTSAQKNPTAFYLCASTTGTSNQPQHFGDGTRLSIL.

This clone was seen a few times. The rearrangement uses TRBV12-3 or TRBV12-4 and TRBJ2-7; 9 nucleotides match TRBD1. There are 13 residues in the CDR3. Trimming cost V 4 bases and J 5 bases; bases outside gene matches: 3. The chain's CDR3 is CASSWDRDHEQYF. The DNA for the CDR3 is TGTGCCAGCAGTTGGGACAGGGACCACGAGCAGTACTTC.

The chain has TRBV19 and TRBJ2-7; D remains ambiguous. Trimming stripped 3 bases from V and 3 bases from J, with 12 bases between. The CDR3 length is 14 residues. Germline V gene lookup returns CDR1 LNHDA and CDR2 SQIVND (reference sequence). The CDR3 reads CASSITGVNYEQYF. In DNA form, the CDR3 reads TGTGCCAGTAGTATTACCGGAGTGAACTACGAGCAGTACTTC.

J is TRBJ2-7 and V is TRBV4-1; D gene uncertain. CDR3 length: 14 residues. CDR1 is MGHRA and CDR2 is YSYEKL in the germline V gene. Trimming pared 0 bases from V and 12 bases from J, leaving 18 bases between. CDR3 region: CASSQDVTFMFPYF. The CDR3 bases are TGCGCCAGCAGCCAAGATGTGACATTCATGTTCCCGTACTTC.

V usage is TRBV6-5 and J usage is TRBJ1-2; D ambiguous. The CDR3 has 14 amino acids. The V end lost 2 bases, the J end lost 1 base, and 8 bases lay between the germline ends. CDR1 MNHEY and CDR2 SVGAGI come from the germline V gene. The CDR3: CASSYAGDNYGYTF. CDR3 coding DNA: TGTGCCAGCAGTTACGCCGGGGATAACTATGGCTACACCTTC.

This clone was picked up a small number of times. This rearrangement joins TRBV14 to TRBJ1-6; 8 bases fit TRBD1. V shed 0 bases, J shed 0 bases, and the junction held 7 bases outside the gene matches. This CDR3 comprises 19 residues. Germline V gene data show CDR1 as SGHDN and CDR2 as FVKESK. The DNA for the CDR3 is TGTGCCAGCAGCCAAGAACCGGGGACAGGAGACTCCTATAATTCACCCCTCCACTTT. Translated, it gives CASSQEPGTGDSYNSPLHF.

The rearrangement joins TRBV6-5 to TRBJ1-3; tentative D call: TRBD1 (6 bases). Between the trimmed V and J ends, which lost 0 bases and 1 base, there was a span of 10 bases. Germline assignment: CDR1 MNHEY and CDR2 SVGAGI. This CDR3 is built from 16 residues. The chain's CDR3 is CASSYSGTLSGNTIYF. The CDR3 region has the DNA TGTGCCAGCAGTTACTCTGGGACATTGTCTGGAAACACCATATATTTT.

The V and J genes are TRBV7-9 and TRBJ1-1; TRBD1 matches at 7 bases. Germline V gene sequence: CDR1 SEHNR, CDR2 FQNEAQ (reference sequence). The CDR3 spans 15 residues. Trimming at V came to 2 bases and at J to 2 bases, leaving 5 bases not matched to a gene. CDR3 residues: CASSLWGTANTEAFF. CDR3 bases: TGTGCCAGCAGCTTATGGGGGACAGCCAACACTGAAGCTTTCTTT.

This chain uses TRBV28 with TRBJ2-3; TRBD2 matches at 10 bases. The junction had 10 bases not matched to a gene; V was cut back by 5 bases and J by 8 bases. This CDR3 is built from 15 residues. Germline loops: CDR1 MDHEN, CDR2 SYDVKM. The CDR3: CASSPGLAASGTQYF. The CDR3 DNA sequence: TGTGCCAGCAGTCCTGGACTAGCGGCCTCGGGTACGCAGTATTTT.

The chain carries TRBV29-1 and TRBJ1-2; maybe TRBD1 (5 bases). Germline CDR1 reads SQVTM; CDR2 reads ANQGSEA. Trimming took off 7 bases at V and 1 base at J, with 22 bases between the two ends. The CDR3 totals 16 residues. The CDR3 loop is CSAAGLHGSLNYGYTF. CDR3 nucleotide sequence: TGCAGCGCTGCAGGGCTTCACGGGAGCCTTAACTATGGCTACACCTTC.